Sequencing of this TCR beta chain was carried out in a study of shared clonotypes between healthy human individuals. Deep was the level used in running the assay. Data came from immunoSEQ multiplex PCR; TCRdb stores just in-frame clones and leaves some out. The sample holds around 2,000,000 clones, about 95% seen once. The CDR3 loop spans 15 amino acids. Germline loops: CDR1 SGHRS, CDR2 YFSETQ. The V gene end was trimmed by 4 bases and the J gene end by 4 bases; junction bases not matched to a gene: 7. It was CD45RO-negative cells, positively selected for CCR7, that made up naive CD8 cells, with terminally differentiated effector memory CD45RA+ cells excluded. Every contributor of samples was a Caucasian grown-up residing in Nashville, Tennessee.

The sample comprised naive CD8+ T cells sorted from blood. The chain has TRBV5-1 and TRBJ1-5, with 8 bases lining up with TRBD1. The sequence was obtained from a man between 18 and 29 years old in good health. The CDR3 is CASSLTTGVNQPQHF. The CDR3, as DNA: TGCGCCAGCAGCCTAACGACAGGGGTAAATCAGCCCCAGCATTTT.